This entry is about one T cell receptor beta chain. Its antigen has not been determined. No base quality information exists; no much larger clone differs at one position. This sample is drawn from a study of identical twins listed by TCRdb under 2016. In terms of the full investigation: To test whether fetal clonotypes persist, the study used deep sequencing on TCR alpha and beta repertoires from monozygotic twins, unrelated adults of various ages, and cord blood. Replicate twin experiments were performed at different times using different library preparation protocols to rule out contamination.

Library preparation employed 5' RACE. Sequencing instrument: Illumina HiSeq 2000. A universal primer binding site was introduced by template switching, and a unique molecular identifier was present in the final cDNA, enabling accurate counting of TCR cDNA molecules. Specific primers in the conserved constant-segment region were used to synthesize first-strand cDNA for TCR alpha and beta chains. To control for contamination, each cDNA library was double barcoded with a SMART-Mk sample barcode plus Illumina barcodes. TruSeq adapter sequences and Illumina sample barcodes were added in two successive PCR steps. The Illumina HiSeq platform was used with custom primers to sequence TCR alpha and beta cDNA libraries. In the authors' own workflow: Unique molecular identifiers were extracted from raw reads with MiGEC, and CDR3 positions were determined with MiXCR. Recombination models were inferred per individual with the repgenHMM and IGoR tools using an EM algorithm. Shared clonotype analysis was performed with the tcR package in R, normalizing sharing by the product of cloneset sizes. To study raw recombination without the effects of thymic and clonal selection, out-of-frame nonproductive sequences were analyzed. Clones were called with MiXCR by TCRdb after fastp trimmed the public reads at Q25, and only in-frame beta chains were retained. Rows matching on CDR3 protein sequence are summarized as one entry with the most common DNA and genes. None of the V and J calls come from the authors' own analysis; TCRdb made them. This sample gives around 250,000 distinct CDR3 sequences in total; over 5.5% of them show up just once. The ten top clones hold about 14% of the sample.

On the study overall, not on this receptor specifically: Because the same donors could not be followed over many years, the conclusions depended on cross-sectional statistical analysis. Abundant cord blood beta clonotypes had fewer insertions, young adult naive repertoires showed a similar but weaker trend, and memory repertoires showed no such trend. The excess sharing between twins in beta out-of-frame sequences was weaker because fewer shared sequences reduced the signal-to-noise ratio. Zero-insertion analyses could be partly confounded by invariant T cells such as MAIT and iNKT, although diverse VJ usage argued against such confounding for most clonotypes. In monozygotic twins, out-of-frame TCR alpha sharing was systematically underestimated by recombination models, although the models agreed with sharing between unrelated individuals. Compared with coincidental sharing between unrelated individuals, an excess of low generation-probability sequences was observed among out-of-frame TCR alpha sequences shared between twins.

All donors were healthy Caucasians. Three pairs of female monozygotic twins, all aged 18 to 29 years, were included in the twin cohort. Positive isolation kits from Invitrogen were used to isolate the CD4+ and CD8+ T cell populations. Sequences MNHNS (CDR1) and SASEGT (CDR2) are obtained from the germline V gene. The germline ends are 19 bases apart after V is trimmed by 11 bases and J by 5 bases. There are 14 amino acids in the CDR3, from cysteine to phenylalanine inclusive. The read is trimmed to its CDR3 DNA, 42 bases read in frame from base 1. These data also formed part of another study, on T cells expressing NK-cell markers. The second investigation adds: Eight or nine donors provided sorted CD3+CD56+NKG2C+, CD3+CD56+NKG2C- and CD3+CD56-NKG2C+ T-cell subsets, whose TCR beta-chain repertoires were profiled. Among the eight sequenced donors, only one was HCMV-seronegative, while the other seven were HCMV-seropositive. To restrict sorting to alphabetaTCR-expressing T cells, an anti-gammadeltaTCR antibody was added in several experiments. For about 6 donors, the dominant CD3+CD56+NKG2C+ clonotypes were among the top 10 CD8+ clonotypes and accounted for about 1.0-7.0% of CD8+ T cells. Those dominant clonotypes were again the most abundant among CD3+CD56-NKG2C+ cells in a handful of donors, at about 25-60.1%. Whether the expanded NKG2C-expressing T cell clones were specific for HCMV antigens remained unclear. The eight sequenced donors were randomly selected healthy volunteers, three men and five women. A commercial ELISA kit detecting HCMV-specific IgG in serum was used to determine HCMV serostatus. MIGEC was used to demultiplex reads and group reads by UMI, and MiTCR was used to assemble and quantify clonotypes. To exclude erroneous sequences, any TCR cDNA sequence not supported by at least two reads was discarded. The tcR package was used for downstream repertoire analysis, and clonotypes were matched across fractions by CDR3 nucleotide sequence plus V segment. VDJmatch was used to annotate antigen specificity against VDJdb, with one amino acid substitution in CDR3 allowed.

Sequencing input: CD8+ T cells sorted from blood. The chain links TRBV6-1 with TRBJ1-5; a weak D assignment points to TRBD1 (6 bases agree). This TCR was recovered from a woman younger than 35 in good health. The DNA sequence is TGTGCCGGAGCGAGGACAGAGAATTATCAGCCCCAGCATTTT. Its protein product is CAGARTENYQPQHF.